This passage covers 15 T cell receptor beta chains from one sample sequenced in a study of cytomegalovirus exposure and HLA in healthy donors. Use of 60 Vbeta and 13 Jbeta primers characterized the PCR. The method was immunoSEQ multiplex PCR; TCRdb's version includes in-frame clones alone and lacks a portion of them. The profile shows some 200,000 clones, around 85% of them singletons. Source material: PBMCs. The source is a girl aged 2 to 10 in good health and CMV-seronegative.

This clone was seen a handful of times. The CDR3 ends on some other residue instead of the conserved phenylalanine or tryptophan, so this is likely a read error. The V call is TRBV27, the J call TRBJ1-1; no reliable D call. This CDR3 is built from 13 residues. Per germline, CDR1 MNHEY and CDR2 SMNVEV (reference sequence). With 6 bases removed from V and 2 bases from J, the gap between germline ends came to 10 bases. This CDR3 reads CASRLEVNTEAFL. As DNA, the CDR3 is TGTGCCAGCAGGTTAGAGGTCAACACTGAAGCTTTCCTT.

V usage is TRBV10-3 and J usage is TRBJ2-3, with D perhaps TRBD2 (5 bases). The V gene lost 6 bases and the J gene lost 2 bases, with 9 bases spanning the gap. Germline CDR1 ENHRY, CDR2 SYGVKD. This CDR3 has 13 residues. CDR3 protein: CAIRVLVTDTQYF. CDR3 bases: TGTGCCATCAGAGTACTAGTCACAGATACGCAGTATTTT.

This clone was recorded only once. Other DNA sequences in the same sample also yield this CDR3. The V gene is TRBV7-9, the J gene TRBJ1-2; TRBD1 agrees at 11 bases. Germline assignment: CDR1 SEHNR and CDR2 FQNEAQ (reference sequence). The CDR3 is 14 amino acids. V trimming: 5 bases; J trimming: 8 bases; junction bases outside the gene matches: 7. CDR3 sequence: CASSPGQGARGYTF. In DNA form, the CDR3 reads TGTGCCAGCAGCCCAGGACAGGGGGCTCGGGGCTACACCTTC.

The chain uses TRBV5-4 and TRBJ1-4; possibly TRBD1 for D (6 bases). V was trimmed by 0 bases and J by 3 bases, leaving 12 bases between them. The germline CDR1 and CDR2 sequences are SGHNT and YYREEE (reference sequence). This CDR3 region has 16 residues. The CDR3 DNA follows: TGTGCCAGCAGCTTGGGAATGGGGGCCGCTAATGAAAAACTGTTTTTT. This sequence encodes CASSLGMGAANEKLFF.

The chain uses TRBV5-4 and TRBJ1-1, with D possibly TRBD1 on 6 matching bases. V was trimmed by 0 bases and J by 0 bases, leaving 9 bases between them. The CDR3 loop spans 15 amino acids. The germline CDR1 and CDR2 sequences are SGHNT and YYREEE (reference sequence). In DNA, the CDR3 is TGTGCCAGCAGCTTGGACAGGGCCATGAACACTGAAGCTTTCTTT. Its translation is CASSLDRAMNTEAFF.

This chain connects TRBV18 to TRBJ2-7, with a weak D call TRBD1 (6 bases). V lost 4 bases, J lost 5 bases, and 27 bases lay in between. The CDR3 totals 18 residues. Germline CDR1 KGHSH, CDR2 LQKENI. This chain's CDR3 is CASSLYLRPGQGYDEQYF. The CDR3 coding sequence is TGTGCCAGCTCACTCTACCTACGGCCGGGACAAGGATACGACGAGCAGTACTTC. The full variable domain, with the rest looked up from reference TRBV18 and TRBJ2-7, is NAGVMQNPRHLVRRRGQEARLRCSPMKGHSHVYWYRQLPEEGLKFMVYLQKENIIDESGMPKERFSAEFPKEGPSILRIQQVVRGDSAAYFCASSLYLRPGQGYDEQYFGPGTRLTVT.

The V call is TRBV5-6, the J call TRBJ1-1; D remains unclear. Germline CDR1 is SGHDT and CDR2 is YYEEEE. The V end lost 4 bases, the J end lost 11 bases, and 15 bases lay between the germline ends. The CDR3 contains 12 residues. The CDR3 spells CASSRGGYWAFF. The DNA of the CDR3 is TGTGCCAGCAGCCGGGGTGGCTACTGGGCTTTCTTT.

The chain employs TRBV9 and TRBJ2-1; D perhaps matches TRBD1 (6 bases). Trimming took 1 base from V and 3 from J, leaving 11 bases between them. Germline CDR1 is SGDLS and CDR2 is YYNGEE. The CDR3 spans 15 residues. The CDR3 is CASSVYRDNYNEQFF. CDR3 sequence (DNA): TGTGCCAGCAGCGTATATCGGGACAACTACAATGAGCAGTTCTTC.

The V and J genes are TRBV7-9 and TRBJ2-2, with 7 bases that match TRBD1. The V segment lost 5 bases and the J segment 5 bases; nucleotides outside the gene matches: 5. This CDR3 spans 14 amino acids. CDR1 and CDR2 (germline): SEHNR, FQNEAQ (reference sequence). CDR3 in amino acids: CASSHRQGTGELFF. The CDR3 bases are TGTGCCAGCAGCCACAGACAGGGAACCGGGGAGCTGTTTTTT.

The rearrangement uses TRBV7-2 and TRBJ2-7; a weak D match, TRBD2 (6 bases). V lost 4 bases to trimming and J lost 3 bases, with 19 bases between them. The CDR3 has 16 residues. Germline V gene data show CDR1 as SGHTA and CDR2 as FQGNSA. CDR3 residues: CASSSSPPARGYEQYF. CDR3 DNA sequence: TGTGCCAGCAGCTCTTCCCCCCCCGCGCGGGGCTACGAGCAGTACTTC. Combining the CDR3 with reference TRBV7-2 and TRBJ2-7 gives the whole variable domain GAGVSQSPSNKVTEKGKDVELRCDPISGHTALYWYRQSLGQGLEFLIYFQGNSAPDKSGLPSDRFSAERTGGSVSTLTIQRTQQEDSAVYLCASSSSPPARGYEQYFGPGTRLTVT.

The rearrangement uses TRBV19 and TRBJ2-7; 11 nucleotides agree with TRBD2. CDR1 LNHDA and CDR2 SQIVND come from the germline V gene (reference sequence). After removal of 0 bases from V and 2 bases from J, the junction contained 9 bases not matched to a gene. The CDR3 loop spans 18 amino acids. The CDR3 protein is CASSIDRVTSGETYEQYF. The DNA of the CDR3 is TGTGCCAGTAGTATAGATCGCGTGACTAGCGGGGAAACCTACGAGCAGTACTTC.

This chain links TRBV5-1 with TRBJ2-1; 13 bases align to TRBD2. The CDR3 runs 20 residues. After removal of 0 bases from V and 0 bases from J, the junction contained 9 bases not matched to a gene. The germline gives CDR1 SGHRS, CDR2 YFSETQ. The CDR3 DNA sequence: TGCGCCAGCAGCTTGGCTCCACTAGCGGGGGGGATAAGCTCCTACAATGAGCAGTTCTTC. It encodes CASSLAPLAGGISSYNEQFF.

V gene TRBV5-1 combines with J gene TRBJ2-1; possibly TRBD2 for D (6 bases). CDR1 SGHRS and CDR2 YFSETQ come from the germline V gene. With 3 bases removed from V and 3 bases from J, the gap between germline ends came to 19 bases. This CDR3 has 17 amino acids. CDR3 DNA: TGCGCCAGCAGCTCCACCGTGGCGGGGATTCGCTACAATGAGCAGTTCTTC. As protein: CASSSTVAGIRYNEQFF.

A few counts support this clone. This chain uses TRBV9 with TRBJ1-2; D is possibly TRBD1 (6 bases). The ends were cut back, 5 bases at V and 1 base at J, with 9 bases in the middle. CDR3 size: 13 residues. The germline CDR1 and CDR2 sequences are SGDLS and YYNGEE. CDR3 sequence reads: CASSGDINYGYTF. Written as DNA, the CDR3 is TGTGCCAGCAGTGGGGACATTAACTATGGCTACACCTTC.

V is TRBV20-1 and J is TRBJ1-1; D remains unclear. V lost 4 bases and J lost 7, with 10 bases in between. The CDR3 contains 11 residues. CDR1 is DFQATT and CDR2 is SNEGSKA in the germline V gene (reference sequence). The DNA of the CDR3 is TGCAGTGCTATCGACAAGCTTGAAGCTTTCTTT. It translates to CSAIDKLEAFF.